This T cell receptor beta chain derives from a study of T cells after somatic rescue of genetic block. Sequencing was performed with immunoSEQ multiplex PCR; in TCRdb, only in-frame clones are kept and a portion is missing. This sample yields 60,000 to 90,000 clones, of which about nine tenths are seen a single time; less than 3.5% belongs to the top ten. The material sequenced was peripheral blood mononuclear cells (PBMCs). The clonotype originates from a man aged 30 to 39.

The CDR3 DNA reads as TGCGCCAGCAGCTTGGAAGGAGTGGGAGGGATAAACGAGCAGTACTTC. It specifies CASSLEGVGGINEQYF. J is TRBJ2-7 and V is TRBV5-1; 7 positions match TRBD2. J gave up 5 bases and V 0 bases, and 11 bases lay outside the gene matches. This CDR3 is 16 amino acids long. Germline CDR1 reads SGHRS; CDR2 reads YFSETQ.